The 27 T cell receptor beta chains listed next were all sequenced from one sample in a study of CD4 and CD8 cells across lung adenocarcinoma regions. Via MiXCR, TCRdb re-called the PCR reads, giving one row per CDR3 protein. The sample consists of over 15,000 distinct CDR3 sequences, 40% to 60% of them appearing once. The sample comprised CD8+ T cells from the margin of a lung tumor. The receptors originated from a male donor with lung adenocarcinoma. The CD4 and CD8 labels of this study may be unreliable.

This clonotype was detected many times. The chain combines TRBV6-1 with TRBJ1-1; D gene uncertain. Trimming removed 5 bases at V and 0 bases at J, with 7 bases between. The germline CDR1 and CDR2 sequences are MNHNS and SASEGT. CDR3 size: 13 residues. CDR3 nucleotides: TGTGCCAGCAGTCGACAACTGAACACTGAAGCTTTCTTT. This translates into CASSRQLNTEAFF.

This clonotype came up many times. The chain joins TRBV4-1 to TRBJ2-1; TRBD2 is a possible D gene (6 bases). The germline gives CDR1 MGHRA, CDR2 YSYEKL. The V end was cut by 0 bases, the J end by 9 bases, with 24 bases between. This CDR3 is 18 amino acids long. CDR3 nucleotides: TGCGCCAGCAGCCAAGATCTCGCCATGGCGGGGAGGAGGGCTGAGCAGTTCTTC. This sequence encodes CASSQDLAMAGRRAEQFF.

The chain combines TRBV6-5 with TRBJ2-1; TRBD2 matches at 16 bases. The J call is doubtful: the DNA matches TRBJ2-7 better. The CDR3 covers 16 residues. CDR1 MNHEY and CDR2 SVGAGI come from the germline V gene. This CDR3 reads CASSYYSGLAGGRQYF. The CDR3 DNA sequence: TGTGCCAGCAGTTACTACTCGGGACTAGCGGGAGGGCGGCAGTACTTC.

The chain employs TRBV6-5 and TRBJ2-1, with 7 bases fitting TRBD1. The V segment lost 5 bases and the J segment 9 bases; nucleotides outside the gene matches: 10. Germline-derived CDR1 and CDR2 are MNHEY and SVGAGI. The CDR3 covers 14 residues. Here the CDR3 DNA reads TGTGCCAGCAGTATACCAACAGGGGTGGTTGAGCAGTTCTTC. Translation gives CASSIPTGVVEQFF.

This clonotype is medium-sized. This rearrangement joins TRBV6-1 to TRBJ2-1, with D unclear. The J call could be wrong; TRBJ2-7 is a better fit for the DNA end. Germline loops: CDR1 MNHNS, CDR2 SASEGT. This CDR3 comprises 13 residues. This CDR3 is CASSGARLGEQYF. CDR3 nucleotides: TGTGCCAGCAGTGGAGCCCGACTGGGCGAGCAGTACTTC.

This clonotype counts as medium-sized. The gene calls are TRBV10-3 and TRBJ2-5; D is unresolved. The CDR3 sequence is 11 residues long. Germline-derived CDR1 and CDR2 are ENHRY and SYGVKD. Deletions cut 6 bases from V and 2 bases from J, with 4 bases between. CDR3 DNA: TGTGCCATCAGGGGACAAGAGACCCAGTACTTC. This encodes CAIRGQETQYF.

With respect to this clonotype: At one of its ends the junction is not consistent with the germline gene, which may arise from a read error. The gene calls are TRBV6-1 and TRBJ2-6; D is possibly TRBD1 or TRBD2 (5 bases each). CDR3 length: 13 amino acids. In germline, CDR1 is MNHNS, CDR2 SASEGT. In DNA form, the CDR3 reads TGTGCCAGCAGTGTTGTTGGGGACGATGAGCAGTTCTTT. Protein sequence: CASSVVGDDEQFF.

This sequence joins TRBV4-2 and TRBJ1-2; D ambiguous. This CDR3 has 16 residues. Trimming took 1 base from V and 4 from J, leaving 16 bases between them. Germline V gene sequence: CDR1 LGHNA, CDR2 YNFKEQ. The CDR3 nucleotides read TGTGCCAGCAGCCAAGGGGGTTGGGTCCGGGGCTATGGCTACACCTTC. As protein: CASSQGGWVRGYGYTF.

This clonotype was seen a few times. The genes are TRBV6-1 and TRBJ2-2; no clear D gene. The CDR3 contains 14 residues. The germline gives CDR1 MNHNS, CDR2 SASEGT. V lost 7 bases and J lost 2, with 11 bases in between. The CDR3 region is CASMNSGNTGELFF. Written as DNA, the CDR3 is TGTGCCAGCATGAATTCGGGTAACACCGGGGAGCTGTTTTTT.

The chain recombines TRBV11-2 with TRBJ2-6, with D possibly matching TRBD2 (6 bases). Germline V lookup: CDR1 SGHAT, CDR2 FQNNGV. The CDR3 length is 16 residues. The V end lost 6 bases, the J end lost 0 bases, and 12 bases lay between the germline ends. CDR3 loop: CASRVGGSSGANVLTF. The CDR3 region has the DNA TGTGCCAGCAGGGTCGGAGGGAGCTCTGGGGCCAACGTCCTGACTTTC. Looking up the rest from reference TRBV11-2 and TRBJ2-6 gives the full variable domain: EAGVAQSPRYKIIEKRQSVAFWCNPISGHATLYWYQQILGQGPKLLIQFQNNGVVDDSQLPKDRFSAERLKGVDSTLKIQPAKLEDSAVYLCASRVGGSSGANVLTFGAGSRLTVL.

The rearrangement uses TRBV10-2 and TRBJ2-5; TRBD2 matches at 11 bases. J was trimmed by 2 bases and V by 2 bases; bases with no gene match: 4. The CDR3 has 16 residues. Looked up from germline, CDR1 is WSHSY and CDR2 is SAAADI. The CDR3 spells CASSEPGLADQETQYF. The CDR3 DNA sequence: TGCGCCAGCAGTGAGCCGGGACTAGCGGATCAAGAGACCCAGTACTTC.

Comments on this clonotype: A junction end diverges from the germline sequence, so it may reflect a read error. The chain combines TRBV12-3 or TRBV12-4 with TRBJ2-3, with D perhaps matching TRBD1 (6 bases). This CDR3 contains 15 residues. The CDR3 sequence is CASSRGSGSRHEQFF. CDR3 nucleotide sequence: TGTGCCAGCAGTAGGGGGAGTGGGAGTCGCCACGAGCAGTTCTTT.

The V and J genes are TRBV6-1 and TRBJ2-4, with D possibly TRBD2 on 7 matching bases. V lost 8 bases and J lost 12, with 26 bases in between. The CDR3 runs 15 residues. The germline gives CDR1 MNHNS, CDR2 SASEGT. The CDR3: CASGPGGRGKDTQYF. DNA for the CDR3: TGTGCCAGCGGCCCCGGGGGGCGTGGCAAAGACACTCAGTACTTC.

This clonotype showed up many times. The J gene is TRBJ2-5, the V gene TRBV12-3 or TRBV12-4; a possible D gene is TRBD2 (6 bases). The J call may not be correct, given that the DNA end is closer to TRBJ2-7. The CDR3 has 13 residues. CDR3 in amino acids: CASSRGLFYEQYF. CDR3 coding DNA: TGTGCCAGCAGTAGAGGACTATTTTACGAGCAGTACTTC.

The sample holds a few counts of this clonotype. The rearrangement uses TRBV6-1 and TRBJ2-5; D ambiguous. The end of the DNA is better explained by TRBJ2-7, so the J call may be wrong. Germline CDR1 reads MNHNS; CDR2 reads SASEGT. The CDR3 is 13 amino acids. CDR3 protein: CASSAKNTYEQYF. CDR3 bases: TGTGCCAGCAGTGCGAAGAACACCTACGAGCAGTACTTC.

The chain is built from TRBV6-1 and TRBJ1-2; D is undetermined. Per the germline V gene, CDR1 is MNHNS and CDR2 is SASEGT. Trimming left V 8 bases short and J 12 bases short, with 22 bases between. This CDR3 is 13 amino acids long. The CDR3 bases are TGTGCCAGCGAGGGCAGGCAAAGGCAAGGCCACACCTTC. Protein product: CASEGRQRQGHTF.

This clonotype was detected many times. The chain couples TRBV6-1 to TRBJ2-2; tentative D call: TRBD2 (5 bases). Trimming cost V 5 bases and J 5 bases, with 15 bases left between them. Germline CDR1 is MNHNS and CDR2 is SASEGT. This CDR3 spans 15 amino acids. The DNA for the CDR3 is TGTGCCAGCAGTCGCGGACTGGGTTCGACCGGGGAGCTGTTTTTT. Its translation is CASSRGLGSTGELFF.

This clonotype appeared many times. The J gene is TRBJ1-2, the V gene TRBV6-1; D is undetermined. Trimming removed 3 bases from V and 7 bases from J, with 6 bases in between. Germline CDR1 MNHNS, CDR2 SASEGT. CDR3 size: 11 residues. CDR3 sequence reads: CASSDFGGYTF. CDR3 in DNA: TGTGCCAGCAGTGATTTTGGTGGCTACACCTTC.

This clonotype occurred a few times. V gene TRBV15 combines with J gene TRBJ2-5, with D unresolved. The CDR3 contains 13 residues. Germline lookup yields CDR1 LNHNV and CDR2 YYDKDF (reference sequence). Trimming took off 0 bases at V and 7 bases at J, with 9 bases between the two ends. CDR3 amino acids: CATSRDPAGTQYF. CDR3 coding DNA: TGTGCCACCAGCAGAGATCCTGCTGGGACCCAGTACTTC.

On this clonotype: The junction departs from germline at one end; a sequencing error may be responsible. This chain connects TRBV12-3 or TRBV12-4 to TRBJ2-1, with TRBD2 matching over 9 bases. The end of the DNA is better explained by TRBJ2-5, so the J call may be wrong. The CDR3 length is 18 residues. The CDR3 loop is CASSLGGSGGRDKEIQYF. The CDR3 DNA is TGTGCCAGCAGTTTGGGGGGTAGCGGGGGCCGTGACAAAGAGATCCAGTACTTC.

A note on this clonotype: A read error may account for a junction end that differs from germline. The chain links TRBV7-7 to TRBJ2-5, with 7 bases that match TRBD1. The germline CDR1 and CDR2 sequences are SSHAT and FNYEAQ (reference sequence). The CDR3 totals 15 residues. CDR3 sequence (DNA): TGTGCTAGGGGGCCGGGCGGCTCTGGCCAAGATACCCAGTACTTC. As protein: CARGPGGSGQDTQYF. The full variable domain, with the rest looked up from reference TRBV7-7 and TRBJ2-5, is GAGVSQSPRYKVTKRGQDVTLRCDPISSHATLYWYQQALGQGPEFLTYFNYEAQPDKSGLPSDRFSAERPEGSISTLTIQRTEQRDSAMYRCARGPGGSGQDTQYFGPGTRLLVL.

The chain combines TRBV27 with TRBJ2-4, with D possibly TRBD1 on 6 matching bases. This CDR3 has 15 residues. V gave up 4 bases and J gave up 1 base, with 11 bases separating them. In germline, CDR1 is MNHEY, CDR2 SMNVEV (reference sequence). The CDR3 nucleotides are TGTGCCAGCAGTTCAGGGGTATGGGCCAAAAACATTCAGTACTTC. This sequence encodes CASSSGVWAKNIQYF.

In its sample, this clonotype was seen many times. The chain is built from TRBV27 and TRBJ1-1; possibly TRBD1 for D (5 bases). This CDR3 spans 13 amino acids. V lost 5 bases, J lost 8 bases, and 15 bases lay in between. CDR1 and CDR2 (germline): MNHEY, SMNVEV (reference sequence). CDR3 DNA sequence: TGTGCCAGCAGTCCACCTCTTGGGGGGGAAGCTTTCTTT. Encoded protein: CASSPPLGGEAFF.

A word on this clonotype: A junction boundary mismatches the germline segment, possibly from a read error. This sequence joins TRBV6-1 and TRBJ2-3, with TRBD2 matching 10 bases. This CDR3 region has 14 residues. Germline CDR1 is MNHNS and CDR2 is SASEGT. CDR3 sequence (DNA): TGTGCGGGCAGCGGGGGGGGAGAGGGAGAGACGCAGTATTTC. It specifies CAGSGGGEGETQYF.

This clonotype was recorded a few times. The CDR3 here is CASSFWQGLGLEKLFF. The CDR3, as DNA: TGTGCCAGCAGTTTTTGGCAGGGGCTTGGACTGGAAAAACTGTTTTTT. The chain combines TRBV12-3 or TRBV12-4 with TRBJ1-4, with a weak D call TRBD1 (6 bases). The ends were cut back, 3 bases at V and 8 bases at J, with 19 bases in the middle. This CDR3 region has 16 residues.

This clonotype has a count of ten or more. This may stem from a read error, because a much larger clone lies one nucleotide away. The V gene is TRBV6-1, the J gene TRBJ2-1; a weak D match, TRBD1 (7 bases). The better agreement between TRBJ2-7 and the DNA end casts doubt on the J call. CDR3 length: 15 residues. CDR1 and CDR2 (germline): MNHNS, SASEGT. The CDR3: CASTRQGGSYNEQYF. The CDR3 DNA reads TGTGCCAGCACCAGGCAGGGGGGCTCCTACAATGAGCAGTACTTC.

The chain uses TRBV4-1 and TRBJ2-1; 7 bases agree with TRBD2. Germline values: CDR1 MGHRA, CDR2 YSYEKL. The V gene end was trimmed by 1 base and the J gene end by 7 bases; junction bases not matched to a gene: 13. The CDR3 runs 17 residues. The CDR3 reads CASSQGRGGGVRNEQFF. CDR3 in DNA: TGCGCCAGCAGCCAAGGTAGGGGCGGGGGTGTAAGGAATGAGCAGTTCTTC.